This T cell receptor (beta chain) was recorded in a study of regulatory T cells in long-lasting Graves disease. Study-wide findings and caveats: Because few samples were included, accuracy may have been lower.

Time point: newly diagnosed GD, antithyroid drugs for less than 3 months. From RNA extracted from PBMCs, the TCR library was made. CDR1 and CDR2 from the germline V gene are SEHNR and FQNEAQ (reference sequence). The ends were cut back, 1 base at V and 2 bases at J, with 15 bases in the middle. The CDR3 has 16 residues. Many counts were recorded for this clonotype. No antigen is known for it. Assembly of TCR beta libraries relied on iRepertoire HTBI primers together with Arm-PCR of CDR3 regions. Via MiXCR, TCRdb re-called the multiplex PCR reads, giving one row per CDR3 protein. Of 360,000 or so distinct CDR3 sequences in the sample, over 15% were seen once. The same sample was also studied in work on T cells in Graves' hyperthyroidism and ophthalmopathy. From that second work: Also found in blood were most expanded thyroid clonotypes above 0.001.

The sample was peripheral blood mononuclear cells (PBMCs), taken at new diagnosis, from a patient treated with antithyroid drugs. The clonotype originates from a man between 40 and 49 years old with Graves disease. The gene calls are TRBV7-9 and TRBJ2-7; D may match TRBD1 or TRBD2 (5 bases each). CDR3: CASSLDTGPSAYEQYF. CDR3 nucleotides: TGTGCCAGCAGCTTAGATACGGGACCGTCGGCCTACGAGCAGTACTTC.